This TCR beta chain comes out of a study of radiotherapy plus CTLA-4 blockade in lung cancer. CDR3 length: 11 residues. Of note for this clone: Its specificity is not known.

Chemo-refractory metastatic non-small-cell lung cancer patients were treated with focal radiation plus CTLA-4 blockade with ipilimumab. Clones were read by immunoSEQ multiplex PCR, and TCRdb kept only the in-frame ones, dropping some. This sample has 40,000 to 45,000 clones, with about 70% found just once. The study, taken as a whole, reports: Expansion in blood of tumor-derived TCR clones was seen after radiotherapy plus ipilimumab.

The chain uses TRBV21-1 and TRBJ1-4; the table's D call TRBD1 went unverified against the DNA. TRBV21-1 is deemed a pseudogene. Sample: peripheral blood, taken from a patient treated with radiotherapy plus ipilimumab. The TCR was taken from a human donor with non-small cell lung cancer who had a partial response to radiotherapy plus ipilimumab. CDR3 region: CASNVGQGKLF. DNA for the CDR3: TGTGCCAGCAACGTCGGACAGGGTAAGCTTTTT.